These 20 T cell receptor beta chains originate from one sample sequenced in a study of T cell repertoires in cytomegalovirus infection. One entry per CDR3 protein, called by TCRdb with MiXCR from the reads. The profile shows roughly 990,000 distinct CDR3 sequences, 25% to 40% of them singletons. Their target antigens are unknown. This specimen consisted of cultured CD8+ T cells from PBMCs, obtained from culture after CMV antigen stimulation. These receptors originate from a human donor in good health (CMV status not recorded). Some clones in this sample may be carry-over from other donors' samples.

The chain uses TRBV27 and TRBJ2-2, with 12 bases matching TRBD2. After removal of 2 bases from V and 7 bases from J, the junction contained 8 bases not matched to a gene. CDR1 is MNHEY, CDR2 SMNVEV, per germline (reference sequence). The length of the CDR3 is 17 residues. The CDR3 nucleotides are TGTGCCAGCAGTTTACTTCTAGCGGGGGGGCATGGCGGGGAGCTGTTTTTT. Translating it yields CASSLLLAGGHGGELFF.

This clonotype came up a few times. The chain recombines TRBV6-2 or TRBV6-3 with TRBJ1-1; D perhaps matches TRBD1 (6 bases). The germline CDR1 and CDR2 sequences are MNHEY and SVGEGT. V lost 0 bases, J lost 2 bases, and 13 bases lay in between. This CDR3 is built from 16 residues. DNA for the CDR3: TGTGCCAGCAGTTACTCGCCGACAGGACTCAACACTGAAGCTTTCTTT. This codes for CASSYSPTGLNTEAFF.

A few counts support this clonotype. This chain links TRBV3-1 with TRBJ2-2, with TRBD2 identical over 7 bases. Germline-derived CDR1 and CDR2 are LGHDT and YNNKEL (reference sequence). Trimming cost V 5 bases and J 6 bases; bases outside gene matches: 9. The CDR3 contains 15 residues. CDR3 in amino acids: CASSFPGLGAGELFF. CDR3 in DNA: TGTGCCAGCAGCTTTCCAGGACTAGGGGCCGGGGAGCTGTTTTTT.

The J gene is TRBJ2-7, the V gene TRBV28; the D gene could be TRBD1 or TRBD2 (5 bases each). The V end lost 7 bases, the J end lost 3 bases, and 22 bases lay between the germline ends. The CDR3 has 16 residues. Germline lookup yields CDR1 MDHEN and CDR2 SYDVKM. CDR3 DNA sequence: TGTGCCAGCAACCTTAGACCGGGACGTGGGGACTACGAGCAGTACTTC. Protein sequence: CASNLRPGRGDYEQYF. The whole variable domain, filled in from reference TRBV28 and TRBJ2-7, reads DVKVTQSSRYLVKRTGEKVFLECVQDMDHENMFWYRQDPGLGLRLIYFSYDVKMKEKGDIPEGYSVSREKKERFSLILESASTNQTSMYLCASNLRPGRGDYEQYFGPGTRLTVT.

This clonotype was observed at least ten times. The DNA of the CDR3 is TGTGCCAGCAGCTTCCCGGGACTTTACACTGAAGCTTTCTTT. This sequence encodes CASSFPGLYTEAFF. The chain links TRBV7-8 to TRBJ1-1; D perhaps matches TRBD1 (5 bases). V lost 3 bases, J lost 3 bases, and 11 bases lay in between. CDR1 is SGHVS, CDR2 FQNEAQ, per germline. This CDR3 contains 14 residues.

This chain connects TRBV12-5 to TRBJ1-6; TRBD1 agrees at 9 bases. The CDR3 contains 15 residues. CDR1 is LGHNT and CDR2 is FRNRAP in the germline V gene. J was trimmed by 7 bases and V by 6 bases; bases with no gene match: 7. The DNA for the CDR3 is TGTGCTAGTGGACCCGGACAGGGGAACAATTCACCCCTCCACTTT. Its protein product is CASGPGQGNNSPLHF.

The CDR3 here is CASSLGQGRIYNEQFF. Written as DNA, the CDR3 is TGTGCCAGCAGTTTAGGACAGGGGAGAATCTACAATGAGCAGTTCTTC. The chain is built from TRBV27 and TRBJ2-1; 9 bases map to TRBD1. V dropped 2 bases and J dropped 3; count of bases not matched to a gene: 5. The CDR3 length is 16 residues. The germline gives CDR1 MNHEY, CDR2 SMNVEV (reference sequence).

Written as DNA, the CDR3 is TGTGCCAGCAGTCCAGGACGGGTCCAAGAGACCCAGTACTTC. Its translation is CASSPGRVQETQYF. The chain couples TRBV28 to TRBJ2-5; D gene ambiguous. The germline V and J ends were trimmed by 5 bases and 1 base, with 11 bases remaining between them. Per germline, CDR1 MDHEN and CDR2 SYDVKM. The CDR3 totals 14 residues.

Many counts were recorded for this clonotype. CDR3 sequence reads: CASTQRGNEQFF. The DNA for the CDR3 is TGTGCCAGCACCCAGAGGGGTAATGAGCAGTTCTTC. The chain couples TRBV7-8 to TRBJ2-1; D is perhaps TRBD1 or TRBD2 (5 bases each). This CDR3 is built from 12 residues. V lost 7 bases to trimming and J lost 7 bases, with 11 bases between them. CDR1 SGHVS and CDR2 FQNEAQ come from the germline V gene. The variable domain in full, completed from reference TRBV7-8 and TRBJ2-1, reads GAGVSQSPRYKVAKRGQDVALRCDPISGHVSLFWYQQALGQGPEFLTYFQNEAQLDKSGLPSDRFFAERPEGSVSTLKIQRTQQEDSAVYLCASTQRGNEQFFGPGTRLTVL.

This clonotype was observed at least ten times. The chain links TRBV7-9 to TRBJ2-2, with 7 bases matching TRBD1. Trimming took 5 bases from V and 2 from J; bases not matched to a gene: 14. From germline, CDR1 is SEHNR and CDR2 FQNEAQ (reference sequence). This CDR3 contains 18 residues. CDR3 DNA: TGTGCCAGCAGCCCGAGGGGGCAGGGAATCCCTAACACCGGGGAGCTGTTTTTT. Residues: CASSPRGQGIPNTGELFF.

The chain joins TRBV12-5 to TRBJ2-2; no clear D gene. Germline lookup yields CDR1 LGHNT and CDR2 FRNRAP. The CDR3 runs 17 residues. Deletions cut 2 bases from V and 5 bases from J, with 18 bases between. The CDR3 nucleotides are TGTGCTAGTGGTTTGCTCTTGGAAGGGTCTTTAACCGGGGAGCTGTTTTTT. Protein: CASGLLLEGSLTGELFF.

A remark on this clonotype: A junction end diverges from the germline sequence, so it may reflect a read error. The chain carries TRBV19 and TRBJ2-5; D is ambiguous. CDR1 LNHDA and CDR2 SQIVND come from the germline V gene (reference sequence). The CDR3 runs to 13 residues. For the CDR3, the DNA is TGTGCCAGTAGTTCCCCGTTCGTGGAGACCCAGCACTTC. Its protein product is CASSSPFVETQHF.

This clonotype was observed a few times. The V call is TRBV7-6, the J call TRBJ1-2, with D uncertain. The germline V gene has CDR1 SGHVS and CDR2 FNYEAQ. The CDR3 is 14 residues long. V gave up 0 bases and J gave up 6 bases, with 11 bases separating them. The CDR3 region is CASSLAGVGDGYTF. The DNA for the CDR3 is TGTGCCAGCAGCTTAGCTGGGGTTGGTGATGGCTACACCTTC.

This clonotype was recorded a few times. This CDR3 is CASSYSTIQPNTEAFF. The CDR3 DNA follows: TGTGCCAGCAGTTACTCGACGATACAGCCGAACACTGAAGCTTTCTTT. The J gene is TRBJ1-1, the V gene TRBV6-5; no firm D call. Trimming stripped 0 bases from V and 1 base from J, with 12 bases between. The CDR3 spans 16 residues. Per the germline V gene, CDR1 is MNHEY and CDR2 is SVGAGI.

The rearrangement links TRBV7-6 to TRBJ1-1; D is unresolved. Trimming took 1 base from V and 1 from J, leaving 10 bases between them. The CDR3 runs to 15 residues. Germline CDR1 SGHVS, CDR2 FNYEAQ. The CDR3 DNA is TGTGCCAGCAGCTTAGGAGGGTTGGGGAACACTGAAGCTTTCTTT. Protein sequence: CASSLGGLGNTEAFF.

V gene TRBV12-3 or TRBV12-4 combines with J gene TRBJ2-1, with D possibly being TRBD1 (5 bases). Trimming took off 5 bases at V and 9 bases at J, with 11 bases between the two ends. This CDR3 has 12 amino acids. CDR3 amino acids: CASSVSGIEQFF. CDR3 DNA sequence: TGTGCCAGCAGTGTTTCAGGGATTGAGCAGTTCTTC.

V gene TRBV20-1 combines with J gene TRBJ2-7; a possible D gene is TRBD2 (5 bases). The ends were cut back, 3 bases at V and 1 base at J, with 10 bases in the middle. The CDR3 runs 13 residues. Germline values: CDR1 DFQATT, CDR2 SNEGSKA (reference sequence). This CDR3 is CSASGRESYEQYV. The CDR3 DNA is TGCAGTGCTAGTGGACGGGAATCCTACGAGCAGTACGTC.

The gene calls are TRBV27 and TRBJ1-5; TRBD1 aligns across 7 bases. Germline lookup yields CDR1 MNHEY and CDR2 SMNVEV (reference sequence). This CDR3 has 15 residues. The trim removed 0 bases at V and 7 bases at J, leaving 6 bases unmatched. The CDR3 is CASSLSGGGVQPQHF. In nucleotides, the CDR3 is TGTGCCAGCAGTTTATCAGGGGGCGGAGTCCAGCCCCAGCATTTT.

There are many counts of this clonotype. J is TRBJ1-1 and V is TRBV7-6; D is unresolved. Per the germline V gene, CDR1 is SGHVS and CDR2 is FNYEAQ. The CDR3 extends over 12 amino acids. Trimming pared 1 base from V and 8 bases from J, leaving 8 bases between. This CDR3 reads CASSLGPGEAFF. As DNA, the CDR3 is TGTGCCAGCAGCTTAGGGCCGGGGGAAGCTTTCTTT.

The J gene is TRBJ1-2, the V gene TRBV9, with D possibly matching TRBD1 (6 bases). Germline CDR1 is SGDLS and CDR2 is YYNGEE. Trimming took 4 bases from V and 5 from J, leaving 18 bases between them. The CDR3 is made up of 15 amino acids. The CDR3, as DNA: TGTGCCAGCAGCCCACCCTCCGGGGGCGGATATGGCTACACCTTC. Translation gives CASSPPSGGGYGYTF. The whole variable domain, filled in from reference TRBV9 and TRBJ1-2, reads DSGVTQTPKHLITATGQRVTLRCSPRSGDLSVYWYQQSLDQGLQFLIQYYNGEERAKGNILERFSAQQFPDLHSELNLSSLELGDSALYFCASSPPSGGGYGYTFGSGTRLTVV.